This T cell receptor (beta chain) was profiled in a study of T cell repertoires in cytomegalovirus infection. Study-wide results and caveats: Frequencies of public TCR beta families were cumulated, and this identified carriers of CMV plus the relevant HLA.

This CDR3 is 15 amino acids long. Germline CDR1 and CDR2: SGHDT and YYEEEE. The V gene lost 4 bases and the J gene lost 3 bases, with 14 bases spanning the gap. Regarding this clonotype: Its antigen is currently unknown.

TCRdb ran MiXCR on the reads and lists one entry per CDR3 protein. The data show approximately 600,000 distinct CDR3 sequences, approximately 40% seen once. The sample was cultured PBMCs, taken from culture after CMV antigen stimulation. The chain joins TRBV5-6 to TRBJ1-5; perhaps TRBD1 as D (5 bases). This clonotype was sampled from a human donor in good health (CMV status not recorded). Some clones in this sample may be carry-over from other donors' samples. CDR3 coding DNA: TGTGCCAGCAGCCGTCTCGGGGGTTCCAATCAGCCCCAGCATTTT. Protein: CASSRLGGSNQPQHF.